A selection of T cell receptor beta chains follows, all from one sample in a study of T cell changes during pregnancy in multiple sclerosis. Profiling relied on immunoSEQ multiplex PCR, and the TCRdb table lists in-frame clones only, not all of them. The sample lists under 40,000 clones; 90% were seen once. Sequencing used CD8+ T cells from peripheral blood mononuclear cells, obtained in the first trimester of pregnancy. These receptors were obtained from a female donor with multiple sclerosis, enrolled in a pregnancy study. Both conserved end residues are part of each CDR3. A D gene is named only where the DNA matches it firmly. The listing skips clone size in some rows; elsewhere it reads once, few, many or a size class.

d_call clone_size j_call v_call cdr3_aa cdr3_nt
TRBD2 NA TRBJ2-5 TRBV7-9 CASSNSGRWETQYF TGTGCCAGCAGCAATAGCGGGAGGTGGGAGACCCAGTACTTC
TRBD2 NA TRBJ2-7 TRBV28 CASSLGLADYEQYF TGTGCCAGCAGTCTCGGACTAGCGGACTACGAGCAGTACTTC
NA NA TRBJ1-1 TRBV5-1 CASSLGSENGAFF TGCGCCAGCAGCTTGGGGTCAGAAAATGGAGCTTTCTTT
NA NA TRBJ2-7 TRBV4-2 CASSQEGGGIYEQYF TGTGCCAGCAGCCAAGAAGGTGGGGGGATCTACGAGCAGTACTTC
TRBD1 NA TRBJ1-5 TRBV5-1 CASSLAGGGQPQHF TGCGCCAGCAGCTTGGCAGGGGGAGGTCAGCCCCAGCATTTT
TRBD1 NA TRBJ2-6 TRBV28 CASSLDREFSGANVLTF TGTGCCAGCAGTTTAGACAGGGAGTTTTCTGGGGCCAACGTCCTGACTTTC
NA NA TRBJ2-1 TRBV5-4 CASSWRDGNEQFF TGTGCCAGCAGCTGGAGGGACGGCAATGAGCAGTTCTTC
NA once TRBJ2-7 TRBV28 CASSLTSSSYEQYF TGTGCCAGCAGTTTAACTAGCTCCTCCTACGAGCAGTACTTC
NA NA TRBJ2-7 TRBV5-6 CASSLVVGEEQYF TGTGCCAGCAGCTTGGTGGTCGGGGAGGAGCAGTACTTC
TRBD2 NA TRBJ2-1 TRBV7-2 CASSLTSGRYNEQFF TGTGCCAGCAGCTTGACTAGCGGGAGGTACAATGAGCAGTTCTTC
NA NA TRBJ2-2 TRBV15 CATSRPSEDSGELFF TGTGCCACCAGCAGACCATCAGAGGACTCCGGGGAGCTGTTTTTT
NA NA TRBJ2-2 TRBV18 CASSPPGTIGELFF TGTGCCAGCTCACCACCGGGGACAATCGGGGAGCTGTTTTTT
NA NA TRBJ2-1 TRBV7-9 CASSSPSGVYNEQFF TGTGCCAGCAGCTCCCCGTCGGGAGTTTACAATGAGCAGTTCTTC
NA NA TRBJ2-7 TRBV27 CASSPHPGYYEQYF TGTGCCAGCAGTCCCCACCCAGGGTACTACGAGCAGTACTTC
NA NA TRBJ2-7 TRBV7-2 CASSLAGSSYEQYF TGTGCCAGCAGCTTAGCGGGGAGCTCCTACGAGCAGTACTTC
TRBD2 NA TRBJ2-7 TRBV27 CASSSGTIFYEQYF TGTGCCAGCAGTTCCGGGACTATCTTCTACGAGCAGTACTTC
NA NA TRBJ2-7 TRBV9 CASSVGDEQYF TGTGCCAGCAGCGTAGGAGACGAGCAGTACTTC
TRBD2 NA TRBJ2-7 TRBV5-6 CASSLLAGGLNSYEQYF TGTGCCAGCAGCTTACTAGCGGGAGGACTTAACTCCTACGAGCAGTACTTC
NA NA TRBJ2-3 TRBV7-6 CASSTPHGSPGTDTQYF TGTGCCAGCAGCACACCTCACGGGAGTCCCGGGACAGATACGCAGTATTTT
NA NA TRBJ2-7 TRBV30 CAWRGGGDYEQYF TGCGCCTGGAGGGGGGGAGGGGACTACGAGCAGTACTTC
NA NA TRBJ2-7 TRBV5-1 CASSLAGRLVDEQYF TGCGCCAGCAGCTTGGCCGGCAGGCTTGTCGACGAGCAGTACTTC
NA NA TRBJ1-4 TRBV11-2 CASSLGARAGDEKLFF TGTGCCAGCAGCTTAGGGGCCAGGGCTGGGGATGAAAAACTGTTTTTT
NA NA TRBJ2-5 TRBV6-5 CASAPWQGKETQYF TGTGCCAGCGCCCCGTGGCAGGGGAAAGAGACCCAGTACTTC
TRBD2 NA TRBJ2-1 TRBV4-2 CASSHLGASGSNEQFF TGTGCCAGCAGCCACCTGGGGGCTAGCGGGAGTAATGAGCAGTTCTTC
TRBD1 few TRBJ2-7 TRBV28 CASSTMGDRGIEQYF TGTGCCAGCAGTACAATGGGGGACAGGGGGATCGAGCAGTACTTC
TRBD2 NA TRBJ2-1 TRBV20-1 CSAHSGSGQFF TGCAGTGCTCATAGCGGGAGTGGACAGTTCTTC
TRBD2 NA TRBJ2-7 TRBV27 CASSPGLAGGLDEQYF TGTGCCAGCAGTCCGGGACTAGCGGGAGGATTGGACGAGCAGTACTTC
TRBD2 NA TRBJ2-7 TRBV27 CASSPPSSGPNYEQYF TGTGCCAGCAGTCCCCCGTCTAGCGGACCTAACTACGAGCAGTACTTC
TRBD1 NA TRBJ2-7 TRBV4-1 CASSHSGTGGGEQYF TGCGCCAGCAGCCACTCCGGGACAGGGGGCGGCGAGCAGTACTTC
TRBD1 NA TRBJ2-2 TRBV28 CASSFPGQGGNLRTGELFF TGTGCCAGCAGTTTTCCAGGACAGGGGGGAAATTTGAGGACCGGGGAGCTGTTTTTT
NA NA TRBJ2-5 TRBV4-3 CASSQDMGTSQISQETQYF TGCGCCAGCAGCCAAGATATGGGCACTAGTCAAATTTCTCAAGAGACCCAGTACTTC
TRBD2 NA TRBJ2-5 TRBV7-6 CASSLGYGRGETQYF TGTGCCAGCAGCTTAGGTTACGGGAGGGGAGAGACCCAGTACTTC
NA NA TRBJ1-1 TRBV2 CAGLPEGREAFF TGTGCCGGCCTACCCGAGGGCCGTGAAGCTTTCTTT
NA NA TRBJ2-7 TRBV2 CASIFFDGSGEQYF TGTGCCAGCATCTTTTTCGACGGGAGTGGGGAGCAGTACTTC
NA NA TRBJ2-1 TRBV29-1 CSVDGQDNSEGYNEQFF TGCAGCGTTGATGGCCAGGATAACTCCGAGGGCTACAATGAGCAGTTCTTC
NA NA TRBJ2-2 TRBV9 CASSADTGELFF TGTGCCAGCAGCGCGGACACCGGGGAGCTGTTTTTT
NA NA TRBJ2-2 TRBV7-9 CASSQKVRAPGELFF TGTGCCAGCAGCCAAAAGGTCAGGGCCCCCGGGGAGCTGTTTTTT
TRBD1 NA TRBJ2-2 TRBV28 CASSTHRGHTNTGELFF TGTGCCAGCAGTACCCACAGGGGGCATACGAACACCGGGGAGCTGTTTTTT
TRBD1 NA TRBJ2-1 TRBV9 CASSVVDRVKYNEQFF TGTGCCAGCAGCGTGGTAGACAGGGTCAAATACAATGAGCAGTTCTTC
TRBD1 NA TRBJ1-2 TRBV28 CASSSGQGFYGYTF TGTGCCAGCAGTTCGGGACAGGGTTTCTATGGCTACACCTTC
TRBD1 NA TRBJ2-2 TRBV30 CAWSVLDRVTGELFF TGTGCCTGGAGTGTACTAGACAGGGTAACCGGGGAGCTGTTTTTT
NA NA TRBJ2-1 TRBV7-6 CASSLDRVNYEQFF TGTGCCAGCAGCTTAGATCGCGTAAACTATGAGCAGTTCTTC
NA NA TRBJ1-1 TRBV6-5 CASSTGTATEAFF TGTGCCAGCAGTACCGGAACAGCCACTGAAGCTTTCTTT
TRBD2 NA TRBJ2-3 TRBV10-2 CASSGDGRAGDTQYF TGCGCCAGCAGTGGGGACGGGAGGGCGGGGGATACGCAGTATTTT
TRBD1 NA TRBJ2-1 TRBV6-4 CASSAGGPNEQFF TGTGCCAGCAGTGCAGGGGGCCCCAATGAGCAGTTCTTC
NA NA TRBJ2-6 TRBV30 CAWSVHPGEGANVLTF TGTGCCTGGAGTGTACATCCAGGTGAGGGGGCCAACGTCCTGACTTTC
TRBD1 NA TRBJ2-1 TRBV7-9 CASSLGGQGSYNEQFF TGTGCCAGCAGCTTAGGGGGACAGGGATCCTACAATGAGCAGTTCTTC
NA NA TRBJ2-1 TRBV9 CASSPAAGRYNEQFF TGTGCCAGCAGCCCCGCGGCGGGAAGGTACAATGAGCAGTTCTTC
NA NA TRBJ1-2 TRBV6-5 CASSDNLSYRYTF TGTGCCAGCAGCGACAACCTATCCTATCGCTACACCTTC
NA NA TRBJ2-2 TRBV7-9 CASSLVLGTGELFF TGTGCCAGCAGCTTAGTACTTGGCACCGGGGAGCTGTTTTTT
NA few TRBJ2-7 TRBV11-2 CASSLDVPDGGDEQYF TGTGCCAGCAGCTTAGATGTTCCCGACGGAGGGGACGAGCAGTACTTC
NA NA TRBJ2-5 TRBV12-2 CARRARSIRETQYF TGTGCAAGACGTGCACGGAGTATCCGGGAGACCCAGTACTTC
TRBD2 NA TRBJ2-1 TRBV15 CATSSGRTSYNEQFF TGTGCCACCAGCAGCGGGAGGACCTCCTACAATGAGCAGTTCTTC
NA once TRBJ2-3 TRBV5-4 CASRHRLSGRIADTQYF TGTGCCAGCAGGCATCGTTTAAGCGGACGCATCGCAGATACGCAGTATTTT
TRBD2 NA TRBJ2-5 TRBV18 CASSPGVAGLQETQYF TGTGCCAGCTCACCCGGAGTAGCGGGACTACAAGAGACCCAGTACTTC
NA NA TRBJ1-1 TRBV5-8 CASSWGVADLNTEAFF TGTGCCAGCAGCTGGGGGGTGGCCGACCTGAACACTGAAGCTTTCTTT
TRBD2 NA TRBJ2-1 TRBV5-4 CASSLGGTSGPPHNEQFF TGTGCCAGCAGCTTGGGAGGGACTAGCGGTCCACCCCACAATGAGCAGTTCTTC
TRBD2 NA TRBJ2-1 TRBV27 CASSPTTSGSSYNEQFF TGTGCCAGCAGTCCGACCACTAGCGGGAGCTCCTACAATGAGCAGTTCTTC
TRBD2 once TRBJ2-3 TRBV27 CASTSGRAFVGTDTQYF TGTGCCAGCACTAGCGGGAGGGCCTTTGTTGGCACAGATACGCAGTATTTT